The clone carrying this TCR beta chain was recorded at least ten times. What it binds is unknown. The source of the sample is a study of T cell repertoires in cytomegalovirus infection. Study details: It was the public TCR beta signatures that indicated both CMV infection and matching HLA type.

Study-wide results and limits: CMV-specific HLA-C-restricted TCR beta clonotypes dominated the ex vivo response. Summed frequency of shared TCR beta families picked out CMV carriers who also had the relevant HLA.

TCRdb itself ran the reads through MiXCR, one entry per CDR3 protein. The sample holds 310,000 or so distinct CDR3 sequences, 9.6% seen once. Sequences were obtained from PBMCs. This receptor was taken from a human donor in good health (CMV status not recorded). Some clones in this sample may be carry-over from other donors' samples.

This CDR3 reads CASSPWAGGEQYV. The CDR3, as DNA: TGTGCCAGCAGTCCCTGGGCGGGGGGCGAGCAGTACGTC. This rearrangement joins TRBV12-3 or TRBV12-4 to TRBJ2-7; 8 bases are shared with TRBD2. The CDR3 covers 13 residues. V shed 5 bases and J 6 bases; nucleotides not matched to a gene: 6.